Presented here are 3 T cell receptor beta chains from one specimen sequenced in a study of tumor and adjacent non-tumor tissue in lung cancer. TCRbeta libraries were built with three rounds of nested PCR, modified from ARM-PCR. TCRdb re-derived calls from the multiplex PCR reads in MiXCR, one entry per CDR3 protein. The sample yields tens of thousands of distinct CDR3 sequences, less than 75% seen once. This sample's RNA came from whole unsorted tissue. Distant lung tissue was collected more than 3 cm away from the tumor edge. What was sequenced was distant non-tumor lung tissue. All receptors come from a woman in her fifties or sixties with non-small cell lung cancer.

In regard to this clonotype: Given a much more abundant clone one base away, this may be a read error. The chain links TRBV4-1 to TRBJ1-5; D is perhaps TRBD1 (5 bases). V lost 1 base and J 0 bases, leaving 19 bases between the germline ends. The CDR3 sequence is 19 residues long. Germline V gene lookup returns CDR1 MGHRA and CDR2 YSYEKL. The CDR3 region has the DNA TGCGCCAGCAGCCAAGGGAAGCAAGGACACCACTTTAGCAATCAGCCCCAGCATTTT. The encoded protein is CASSQGKQGHHFSNQPQHF.

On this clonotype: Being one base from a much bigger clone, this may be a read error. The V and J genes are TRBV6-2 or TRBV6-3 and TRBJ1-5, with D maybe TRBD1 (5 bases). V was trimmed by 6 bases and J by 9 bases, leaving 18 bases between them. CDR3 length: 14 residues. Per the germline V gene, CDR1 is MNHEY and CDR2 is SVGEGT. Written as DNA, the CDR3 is TGTGCCAGCAGACCTTCGGGGGTAGGCATGCCCCAGCATTTT. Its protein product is CASRPSGVGMPQHF.

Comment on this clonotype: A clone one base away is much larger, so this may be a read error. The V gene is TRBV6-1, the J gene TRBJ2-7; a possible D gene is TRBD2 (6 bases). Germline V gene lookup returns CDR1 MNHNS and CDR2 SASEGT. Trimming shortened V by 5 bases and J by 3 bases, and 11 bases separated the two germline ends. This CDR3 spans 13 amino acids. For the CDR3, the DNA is TGTGCCAGCAGTCCCGGGAGAGTCTACGAGCAGTACTTC. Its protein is CASSPGRVYEQYF.